This T cell receptor beta chain was found in a study of control samples from healthy donors and cancer patients. CDR1 is SQVTM, CDR2 ANQGSEA, per germline. J gave up 3 bases and V 2 bases, and 10 bases lay outside the gene matches. The CDR3 totals 16 residues. Sequencing used immunoSEQ multiplex PCR; TCRdb keeps in-frame clones, though not all of them. The sample has fewer than 40,000 clones, 93% seen once. The rearrangement links TRBV29-1 to TRBJ2-1; 7 nucleotides match TRBD2. The sample was PBMCs. The TCR originated in a man aged 35-49 years with colorectal cancer. The CDR3 sequence is CSVERRGTIYYNEQFF. CDR3 sequence (DNA): TGCAGCGTTGAACGGAGAGGGACTATCTACTACAATGAGCAGTTCTTC.